This is a list of T cell receptor beta chains from one sample in a study of beta chain features in type 1 diabetes. TCRdb keeps only in-frame clones here, not all; method: immunoSEQ multiplex PCR. The repertoire holds some 900,000 clones, with 15% to 20% as singletons. Sequenced: naive CD4+ T cells from blood. The receptor source for this set is a woman aged 18-30 years in good health. The CDR3 runs from the conserved cysteine through the conserved F or W. The D gene is left open where the match is weak. Size is stated for part of the rows, as once, few or many counts, or as a class when the clone is expanded.

CDR3 length,clone size,J gene,V gene,D gene,CDR3 DNA,CDR3 protein
13,many,TRBJ2-4,TRBV28,.,TGTGCCAGCTCTCAGGGTTCCAAAAACATTCAGTACTTC,CASSQGSKNIQYF
15,few,TRBJ2-7,TRBV7-2,TRBD2,TGTGCCAGCAGCCAAGGGACTAGCGGGGGGTACGAGCAGTACTTC,CASSQGTSGGYEQYF
13,few,TRBJ2-5,TRBV7-9,TRBD2,TGTGCCAGCAGCGCCGCGGGAGGAGAGACCCAGTACTTC,CASSAAGGETQYF
12,few,TRBJ2-5,TRBV6-1,.,TGTGCCAGCAGTGAAACGAGGGAGACCCAGTACTTC,CASSETRETQYF
18,few,TRBJ2-5,TRBV28,.,TGTGCCAGCAGTCCTCTAACCGGTTCCCTCCTCACCCAAGAGACCCAGTACTTC,CASSPLTGSLLTQETQYF
16,.,TRBJ1-5,TRBV5-8,.,TGTGCCAGCACCGACCGGTCGTGGTATAGCAATCAGCCCCAGCATTTT,CASTDRSWYSNQPQHF
15,.,TRBJ1-5,TRBV6-6,.,TGTGCCAGCAGTTCAGAACGGGGGGGAGTTCAGCCCCAGCATTTT,CASSSERGGVQPQHF
15,few,TRBJ2-1,TRBV5-4,TRBD2,TGTGCCAGCAGCTCGGGACTAGCGGGACACAATGAGCAGTTCTTC,CASSSGLAGHNEQFF
16,.,TRBJ2-4,TRBV27,TRBD2,TGTGCCAGCAGTTCTTTACTAGCGGGAGTGGGAAACATTCAGTACTTC,CASSSLLAGVGNIQYF
17,few,TRBJ2-7,TRBV7-2,.,TGTGCCAGCAGCTTAAGGTTCGTCGTCGGCAGGGTAAACGAGCAGTACTTC,CASSLRFVVGRVNEQYF
19,.,TRBJ1-2,TRBV27,TRBD1,TGTGCCAGCAGTTTGTTTTTCACGGCAGGGGGGCGTTCCGACTATGGCTACACCTTC,CASSLFFTAGGRSDYGYTF
19,few,TRBJ1-5,TRBV19,TRBD1,TGTGCCAGTAGTAGAACACTCCTTACAGGGGGCTCGGGCAATCAGCCCCAGCATTTT,CASSRTLLTGGSGNQPQHF
18,.,TRBJ2-7,TRBV7-2,.,TGTGCCAGCAGCCCCCGTTTGGGCAGGTCGGACCAGTCCTACGAGCAGTACTTC,CASSPRLGRSDQSYEQYF
18,.,TRBJ2-2,TRBV7-2,TRBD1,TGTGCCAGCAGCTTATTCGCGTACCGGACAGGACTTACCGGGGAGCTGTTTTTT,CASSLFAYRTGLTGELFF
11,few,TRBJ1-2,TRBV29-1,.,TGCAGCGTTGGGAGGGGTAATGGCTACACCTTC,CSVGRGNGYTF
16,.,TRBJ2-3,TRBV9,TRBD2,TGTGCCAGCAGCGTTAGCGGGAGGGTCGGCACAGATACGCAGTATTTT,CASSVSGRVGTDTQYF
17,many,TRBJ2-3,TRBV4-3,TRBD2,TGCGCCAGCAGCCAAGACGCTGTGCTAGCGGCTACAGATACGCAGTATTTT,CASSQDAVLAATDTQYF
16,.,TRBJ2-7,TRBV29-1,TRBD2,TGCAGCGTTGGGCGGAGGGCCGGGACTAGCGCCTACGAGCAGTACTTC,CSVGRRAGTSAYEQYF
10,.,TRBJ2-1,TRBV20-1,.,TGCAGTGCTAGAGACAATAGGCCGTTCTTC,CSARDNRPFF
14,few,TRBJ1-5,TRBV28,.,TGTGCCAGCAGTGGTTCAGGGCTGAATCAGCCCCAGCATTTT,CASSGSGLNQPQHF
12,few,TRBJ2-1,TRBV7-9,.,TGTGCCAGCAGGGTTAGCGGCAATGAGCAGTTCTTC,CASRVSGNEQFF
13,.,TRBJ2-7,TRBV6-1,.,TGTGCCAGCAGTGAAGCCCTCAGGGGATATCGGTACTTC,CASSEALRGYRYF
15,.,TRBJ1-5,TRBV4-2,TRBD1,TGTGCCAGCAGCCAAAACAGGGGGAGCAATCAGCCCCAGCATTTT,CASSQNRGSNQPQHF
11,.,TRBJ2-1,TRBV20-1,.,TGCAGTGCTAGCCTCGGTAACGAGCAGTTCTTC,CSASLGNEQFF
13,.,TRBJ1-4,TRBV6-5,TRBD1,TGTGCCAGCGGCCGACAGGGCCCCGAGAAACTGTTTTTT,CASGRQGPEKLFF
13,.,TRBJ1-5,TRBV6-6,TRBD1,TGTGCCAGCAGTTACGGACAGGGGAGGTCCCAGCATTTT,CASSYGQGRSQHF
12,.,TRBJ1-1,TRBV28,.,TGTGCCAGCAGGGGTTTGAACACTGAAGCTTTCTTT,CASRGLNTEAFF
14,.,TRBJ1-1,TRBV9,.,TGTGCCAGCAGCGTATCGGGTAGAAACACTGAAGCTTTCTTT,CASSVSGRNTEAFF
15,.,TRBJ2-3,TRBV4-3,TRBD1,TGCGCCAGCAGCCACGGGGCAGGGGGCTCAGATACGCAGTATTTT,CASSHGAGGSDTQYF
12,.,TRBJ2-7,TRBV6-5,.,TGTGCCAGCAGCCCAGGGTTTTACGAGCAGTACTTC,CASSPGFYEQYF
15,.,TRBJ2-6,TRBV6-6,.,TGTGCCAGCAGTCCCAACAGAGGAGGGGCCAACGTCCTGACTTTC,CASSPNRGGANVLTF
16,.,TRBJ2-1,TRBV6-5,TRBD2,TGTGCCAGCAGTTACTCGTTAGCGGGCTCCTACAATGAGCAGTTCTTC,CASSYSLAGSYNEQFF
14,.,TRBJ1-2,TRBV28,.,TGTGCCAGCAGTTTTGCGGCGACTAACTATGGCTACACCTTC,CASSFAATNYGYTF
14,.,TRBJ1-1,TRBV18,.,TGTGCCAGCTCACTTGGGAACCACTTTGGGGAAGCTTTCTTT,CASSLGNHFGEAFF
18,.,TRBJ2-6,TRBV19,.,TGTGCCAGTAGCACCACTCATGGGGCTGGCACTGGGGCCAACGTCCTGACTTTC,CASSTTHGAGTGANVLTF
15,few,TRBJ2-1,TRBV5-1,.,TGCGCCAGCAGCCACGGACCGCGATTATACAATGAGCAGTTCTTC,CASSHGPRLYNEQFF
12,.,TRBJ2-7,TRBV4-2,.,TGTGCCAGCAGCCCCTTAAAAGGCGAGCAGTACTTC,CASSPLKGEQYF